This TCR beta chain was sequenced in a study of T cell responses to AZD1222 COVID-19 vaccine. Study overall: Both about-4-week and about-12-week second-dose recipients were combined.

The junction had 4 bases not matched to a gene; V was cut back by 0 bases and J by 6 bases. This CDR3 has 15 residues. Per germline, CDR1 WSHSY and CDR2 SAAADI. General observations from the study: Repertoire samples came only from after the peak T cell response. Donors were mostly white British, more females; clonal diversity possibly underestimated. Close to half of spike-specific TCRs reportedly recognize unmutated variant regions.

Method: immunoSEQ multiplex PCR; TCRdb's copy keeps in-frame clones and lacks some. This sample has over 85,000 clones, with around 90% found just once. On this clone: Antigen specificity is unknown.

The source was peripheral blood, collected on day 0 of AZD1222 vaccination. The genes are TRBV10-2 and TRBJ1-2; 10 bases align to TRBD1. This sequence originates from an adult in good health. CDR3 residues: CASSESWTGGDGYTF. CDR3 in DNA: TGCGCCAGCAGTGAGTCTTGGACAGGGGGAGATGGCTACACCTTC.